This TCR beta chain appears in the sequencing data of a study of T cell repertoires in cytomegalovirus infection. Study-wide background: The authors relied on CMV epitopes, both recently identified HLA-C-restricted and well-studied HLA-B-restricted. CMV infection and matching HLA type were both indicated by public TCR beta signatures.

General study points: Accumulated public TCR beta family frequency recognized individuals carrying CMV together with the relevant HLA. The study found HLA-C-restricted CMV-specific TCR beta clonotypes dominating the ex vivo response.

Via MiXCR, TCRdb re-called the reads, giving one row per CDR3 protein. The top ten clones hold roughly 18% of a sample with roughly 700,000 distinct CDR3 sequences, 33% of them seen once. This clonotype occurred a few times. Its antigen remains unidentified. Germline V CDR1 and CDR2: SEHNR, FQNEAQ (reference sequence). This CDR3 contains 13 residues. V was shortened by 5 bases and J by 4 bases, with 10 bases between the two germline ends. This specimen consisted of cultured PBMCs, obtained from culture after CMV antigen stimulation. V usage is TRBV7-9 and J usage is TRBJ2-3; D is ambiguous. The sequence derives from a human donor in good health (CMV status not recorded). Some clones in this sample may be carry-over from other donors' samples. CDR3 sequence (DNA): TGTGCCAGCAGCCCCCCCGCGGCAGATACGCAGTATTTT. It specifies CASSPPAADTQYF.